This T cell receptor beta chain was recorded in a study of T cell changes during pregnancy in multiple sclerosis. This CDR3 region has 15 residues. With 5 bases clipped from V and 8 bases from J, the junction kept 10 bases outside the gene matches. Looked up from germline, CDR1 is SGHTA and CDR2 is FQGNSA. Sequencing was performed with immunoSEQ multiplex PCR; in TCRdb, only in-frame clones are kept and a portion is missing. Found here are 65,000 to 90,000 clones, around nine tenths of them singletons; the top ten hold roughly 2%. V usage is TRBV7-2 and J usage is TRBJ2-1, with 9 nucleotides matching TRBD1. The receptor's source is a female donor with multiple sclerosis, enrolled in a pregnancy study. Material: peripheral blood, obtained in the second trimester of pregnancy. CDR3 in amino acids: CASSVGQGVVHEQFF. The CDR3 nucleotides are TGTGCCAGCAGCGTGGGACAGGGAGTGGTACATGAGCAGTTCTTC.